This T cell receptor beta chain was captured by sequencing in a study of cytotoxic CD8 clonotypes in ibrutinib-treated CLL. General study results and limits: Having risen at ibrutinib response, clonality had fallen back toward baseline by progression.

About this clone: Its target is not known.

CDR3 size: 13 residues. V was trimmed by 4 bases and J by 7 bases, leaving 13 bases between them. Looked up from germline, CDR1 is SNHLY and CDR2 is FYNNEI. Cryopreserved PBMCs supplied approximately 1.9 micrograms of genomic DNA for TCR beta libraries. Assay used: immunoSEQ multiplex PCR; TCRdb lists only in-frame clones, some missing. This table holds a few hundred thousand clones, around four fifths found once. The receptor was derived from a human donor with chronic lymphocytic leukemia. The input for sequencing was PBMCs, taken before ibrutinib treatment. This sequence joins TRBV2 and TRBJ1-1; D is unresolved. As DNA, the CDR3 is TGTGCCAGCAGTGTCCGGCTAGAAGGTGAAGCTTTCTTT. It codes for CASSVRLEGEAFF.